This T cell receptor beta chain was observed in a study of cytomegalovirus exposure and HLA in healthy donors. V shed 5 bases, J shed 1 base, and the junction held 2 bases outside the gene matches. Germline V lookup: CDR1 SGHVS, CDR2 FNYEAQ. The CDR3 has 16 residues. A remark on this clone: Its target is not known.

Study-level points and caveats: TRBV6-2, TRBV6-3 and some other V segments were excluded as indistinguishable.

Primers for the PCR totalled 60 Vbeta and 13 Jbeta. Per the authors' pipeline: In a later analysis, of around 80 million unique beta chains, roughly 11 million appeared in at least two donors. The data were produced by immunoSEQ multiplex PCR, yet TCRdb's version contains in-frame clones alone and is incomplete. From that table come the V and J calls and clone size; the DNA was used to work out D and trimming. The table lists 120,000 to 150,000 clones, 61% of them singletons, with over 1.5% in the top ten. At collection, donors were nominally healthy, but unrecorded immune exposures were probable. Source material: PBMCs. This TCR came from a male donor in good health and CMV-seronegative. This chain links TRBV7-6 with TRBJ2-5; 15 bases agree with TRBD2. The chain's CDR3 is CASSKGLAGGQETQYF. Written as DNA, the CDR3 is TGTGCCAGCAGCAAGGGACTAGCGGGGGGCCAAGAGACCCAGTACTTC.